This T cell receptor beta chain was captured in a study of blood T cells in healthy people across ages. Germline V CDR1 and CDR2: SGHVS, FNYEAQ. The CDR3 is 13 residues long. A second PCR, run for roughly 7 to 12 cycles, used a sample-barcoded 5' primer plus a J-beta primer mix. A template-switch adaptor with 12 random nucleotides tagged each cDNA molecule. TCRdb re-derived calls from the 5' RACE reads in MiXCR, one entry per CDR3 protein. The sample holds 550,000 to 650,000 distinct CDR3 sequences, over 25% seen once. In addition, the sample was reused for a study of T cells of mothers and their children.

V gene TRBV7-6 combines with J gene TRBJ2-1; the D gene could be TRBD1 or TRBD2 (5 bases each). Matching the DNA end better, TRBJ2-7 makes the J call doubtful. Sequences were obtained from blood. The receptor's source is a boy aged 2 to 9 in good health. CDR3 loop: CASSLKEGHEQYF. The CDR3 DNA reads TGTGCCAGCAGCTTGAAAGAGGGACACGAGCAGTACTTC.